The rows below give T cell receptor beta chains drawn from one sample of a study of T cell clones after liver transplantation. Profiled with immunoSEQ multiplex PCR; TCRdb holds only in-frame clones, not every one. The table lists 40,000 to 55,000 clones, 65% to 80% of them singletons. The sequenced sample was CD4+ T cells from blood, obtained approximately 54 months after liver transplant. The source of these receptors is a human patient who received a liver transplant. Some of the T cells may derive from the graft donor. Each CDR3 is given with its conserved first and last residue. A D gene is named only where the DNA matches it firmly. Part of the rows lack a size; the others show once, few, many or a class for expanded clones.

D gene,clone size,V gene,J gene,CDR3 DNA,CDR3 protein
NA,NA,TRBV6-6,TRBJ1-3,TGTGCCAGCAGTAACCGTGGGTTATCTGGAAACACCATATATTTT,CASSNRGLSGNTIYF
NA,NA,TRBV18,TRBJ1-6,TGTGCCAGCTCAGACTCCTATAATTCACCCCTCCACTTT,CASSDSYNSPLHF
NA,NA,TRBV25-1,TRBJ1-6,TGTGCCAGCATTGAGGGGATTGATTCACCCCTCCACTTT,CASIEGIDSPLHF
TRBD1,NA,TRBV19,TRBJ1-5,TGTGCCAGCCGGGACAGGGAAAGAAGAAGCAATCAGCCCCAGCATTTT,CASRDRERRSNQPQHF
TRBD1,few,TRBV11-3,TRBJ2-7,TGTGCCAGCAGCGCCGGGACAGGGACCAACGAGCAGTACTTC,CASSAGTGTNEQYF
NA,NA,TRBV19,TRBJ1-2,TGTGCCAGTAGTATAAACGGCGGCTACACCTTC,CASSINGGYTF
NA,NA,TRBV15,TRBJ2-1,TGTGCCACCAGCAGGGAGTTGAGCTCCTACAATGAGCAGTTCTTC,CATSRELSSYNEQFF
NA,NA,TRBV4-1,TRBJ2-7,TGCGCCAGCAGCCAAGTCCGACTATCCGAGACAGGTACCGAGCAGTACTTC,CASSQVRLSETGTEQYF
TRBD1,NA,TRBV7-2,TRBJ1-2,TGTGCCATCAGATCGACAGGGGGCGACGGCTACACCTTC,CAIRSTGGDGYTF
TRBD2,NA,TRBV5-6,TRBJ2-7,TGTGCCAGCAGCTCGACTAGCAGCTACGAGCAGTACTTC,CASSSTSSYEQYF
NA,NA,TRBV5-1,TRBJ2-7,TGCGCCAGCAGCTCCGGTGGCCCCCTCTCCTACGAGCAGTACTTC,CASSSGGPLSYEQYF
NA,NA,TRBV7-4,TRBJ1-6,TGTGCCAGCAGACTTCTGGGGTGGGGGGCTACTAATTCACCCCTCCACTTT,CASRLLGWGATNSPLHF
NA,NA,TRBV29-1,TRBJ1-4,TGCAGCGTCGGAGTTACAAGAGGGGAAAAACTGTTTTTT,CSVGVTRGEKLFF
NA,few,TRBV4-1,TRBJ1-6,TGCGCCAGCAGCCAAGTGGGTAGACAGATGGATTCACCCCTCCACTTT,CASSQVGRQMDSPLHF
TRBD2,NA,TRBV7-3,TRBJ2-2,TGTGCCAGCAGCTTAAATGGCGCTAGCGGGACCGGGGAGCTGTTTTTT,CASSLNGASGTGELFF
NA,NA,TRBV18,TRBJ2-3,TGTGCCAGCTCACCTTCCCCCGCAGATACGCAGTATTTT,CASSPSPADTQYF
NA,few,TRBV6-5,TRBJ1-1,TGTGCCAGCAGTTACTCGAGATGGAGGACTGAAGCTTTCTTT,CASSYSRWRTEAFF
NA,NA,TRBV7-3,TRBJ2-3,TGTGCCAGCAGCTTAAGCAGGCTCACAGATACGCAGTATTTT,CASSLSRLTDTQYF
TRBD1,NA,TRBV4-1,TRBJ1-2,TGCGCCAGCAGCTCCCGGTCCTCGACAGGGAACTATGGCTACACCTTC,CASSSRSSTGNYGYTF
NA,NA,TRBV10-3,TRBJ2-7,TGTGCCACCAGGGGCAGCGTCTCCTACGAGCAGTACTTC,CATRGSVSYEQYF
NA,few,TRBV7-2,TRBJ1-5,TGTGCCAGCAGCTTAGAGAGTAGCAATCAGCCCCAGCATTTT,CASSLESSNQPQHF
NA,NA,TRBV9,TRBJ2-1,TGTGCCAGCAGCGGCTTACGTCAGAGCTCCTACAATGAGCAGTTCTTC,CASSGLRQSSYNEQFF
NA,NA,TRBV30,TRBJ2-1,TGTGCCTGGAGCCTCGGACGGGGTGAGCAGTTCTTC,CAWSLGRGEQFF
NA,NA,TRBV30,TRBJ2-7,TGTGCCTGGAGAAAGGGGCAGGGCTACGAGCAGTACTTC,CAWRKGQGYEQYF
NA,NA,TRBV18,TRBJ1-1,TGTGCCAGCTCACCAGGCCCTAACTTTGAAGCTTTCTTT,CASSPGPNFEAFF
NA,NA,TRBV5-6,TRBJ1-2,TGTGCCAGCAGCTTGAATAGTTTTGCGGGCTACACCTTC,CASSLNSFAGYTF
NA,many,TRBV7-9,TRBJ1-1,TGTGCCAGCAGCTTTTCAGGGGTATACACTGAAGCTTTCTTT,CASSFSGVYTEAFF
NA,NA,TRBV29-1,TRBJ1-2,TGCAGCGTCCAGTCCTCAGGGAACTATGGCTACACCTTC,CSVQSSGNYGYTF
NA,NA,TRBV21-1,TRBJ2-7,TGTGCCAGCAGCACCTGGGACCCCTACGAGCAGTACTTC,CASSTWDPYEQYF
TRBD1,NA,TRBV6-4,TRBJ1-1,TGTGCCAGCAAAAACAGCAACAGGGGATACACTGAAGCTTTCTTT,CASKNSNRGYTEAFF
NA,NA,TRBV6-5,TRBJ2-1,TGTGCCAGCGGAAAGGGATTGAGCTCCTACAATGAGCAGTTCTTC,CASGKGLSSYNEQFF
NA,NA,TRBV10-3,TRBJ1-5,TGTGCCATCAGTGAGATAGGGGGAAATCAGCCCCAGCATTTT,CAISEIGGNQPQHF
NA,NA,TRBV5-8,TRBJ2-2,TGTGCCAGCAGCTTCCTACTAGGAGGGGAGCTGTTTTTT,CASSFLLGGELFF
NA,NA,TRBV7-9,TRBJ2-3,TGTGCCAGCAGCTTAGACCAGGGCACAGATACGCAGTATTTT,CASSLDQGTDTQYF
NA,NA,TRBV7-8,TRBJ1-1,TGTGCCAGCAGCTTAGGGCCCCTCCGGAACACTGAAGCTTTCTTT,CASSLGPLRNTEAFF
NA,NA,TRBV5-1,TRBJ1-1,TGCGCCAGCAGGGCGGGACCCGGGATGGCTTTCTTT,CASRAGPGMAFF
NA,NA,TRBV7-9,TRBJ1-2,TGTGCCAGCAGCCCAGCGGCGGGTTATGGCTACACCTTC,CASSPAAGYGYTF
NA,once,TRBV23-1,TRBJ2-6,TGCGCCAGCAGTCAATTTGACAGCACTGGGGCCAACGTCCTGACTTTC,CASSQFDSTGANVLTF
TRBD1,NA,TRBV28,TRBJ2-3,TGTGCCAGCAGTTTTTCTGGTTTGGGAAGGGGGCAAGATACGCAGTATTTT,CASSFSGLGRGQDTQYF
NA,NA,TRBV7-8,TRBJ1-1,TGTGCCAGCAGCCCCCCCGCGGGCCTGAACACTGAAGCTTTCTTT,CASSPPAGLNTEAFF
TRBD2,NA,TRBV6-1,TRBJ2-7,TGTGCCAGCAGCCTGACTAGCGGGGGGCCTAGGGAGCAGTACTTC,CASSLTSGGPREQYF
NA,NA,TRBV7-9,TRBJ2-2,TGTGCCAGCAGTCGATCCGGGGGCTCCGGGGAGCTGTTTTTT,CASSRSGGSGELFF
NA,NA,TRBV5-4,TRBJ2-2,TGTGCCAGCAGCTTGGAAGAGACCGGGGAGCTGTTTTTT,CASSLEETGELFF
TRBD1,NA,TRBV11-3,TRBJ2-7,TGTGCCAGCAGCTTAGTACCGGGACAGGGACCATACGAGCAGTACTTC,CASSLVPGQGPYEQYF
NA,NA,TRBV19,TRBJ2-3,TGTGCTTCTACGGAAATTGGCACAGATACGCAGTATTTT,CASTEIGTDTQYF
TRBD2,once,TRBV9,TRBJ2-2,TGTGCCAGCAGCGTAGGCGGGGGGGCGAACACCGGGGAGCTGTTTTTT,CASSVGGGANTGELFF
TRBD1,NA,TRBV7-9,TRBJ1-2,TGTGCCAGCACCAAGGACAGGGGGCGCGACTATGGCTACACCTTC,CASTKDRGRDYGYTF
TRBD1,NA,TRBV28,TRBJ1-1,TGTGCCAGCAGTTCCGAGGGGGCACGGACTGAAGCTTTCTTT,CASSSEGARTEAFF
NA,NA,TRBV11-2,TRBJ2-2,TGTGCCAGCAGCTTTGGTGCTAACACCGGGGAGCTGTTTTTT,CASSFGANTGELFF
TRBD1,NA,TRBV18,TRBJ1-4,TGTGCCAGCTCACGAGGACAGGAAGAAAAACTGTTTTTT,CASSRGQEEKLFF
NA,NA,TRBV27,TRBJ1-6,TGTGCCAGCTTCCAAGGGACCGGGTATAATTCACCCCTCCACTTT,CASFQGTGYNSPLHF
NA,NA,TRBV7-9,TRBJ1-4,TGTGCCAGCAGCTTAGATGAGGCCCCCGCAACTAATGAAAAACTGTTTTTT,CASSLDEAPATNEKLFF
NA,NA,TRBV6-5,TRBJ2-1,TGTGCCAGCAGCCTAGGACGGTTCAATGAGCAGTTCTTC,CASSLGRFNEQFF
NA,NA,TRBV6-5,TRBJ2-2,TGTGCCAGCAGTTACAGCCAGGGGTACACCGGGGAGCTGTTTTTT,CASSYSQGYTGELFF
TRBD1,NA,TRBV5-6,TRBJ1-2,TGTGCCAGCAGCTTGGGAACAGGGGTAGCTAACTATGGCTACACCTTC,CASSLGTGVANYGYTF
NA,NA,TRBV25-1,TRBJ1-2,TGTGCCAGCACAGGGTATCCCTATGGCTACACCTTC,CASTGYPYGYTF
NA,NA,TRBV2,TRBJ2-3,TGTGCCAGCAGCCTTAGTTTGAACCGACAGCTCACAGATACGCAGTATTTT,CASSLSLNRQLTDTQYF
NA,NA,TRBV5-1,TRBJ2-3,TGCGCCAGCAGCTTGGTTCAGGAAGATACGCAGTATTTT,CASSLVQEDTQYF
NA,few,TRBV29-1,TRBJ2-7,TGCAGCGTTGAAGACCCGGTTTCCTACGAGCAGTACTTC,CSVEDPVSYEQYF
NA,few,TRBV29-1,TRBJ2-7,TGCAGCGTTGAACAAGGGTCGGGACCCTACGAGCAGTACTTC,CSVEQGSGPYEQYF